This T cell receptor beta chain was documented in a study of vaccination effects on CD4 cells after COVID-19. Some clones are missing from TCRdb's copy, which holds only in-frame ones; the method was immunoSEQ multiplex PCR. This table has 35,000 to 40,000 clones, around 72% appearing once. Sequencing was preceded by expansion of antigen-specific CD4+ T cells with viral peptide pools in the ViraFEST assay. The culture ran for 10 days before CD4+ T cells were isolated. A positive SARS-CoV-2 PCR test fell between March and December 2020. The CDR3 is 14 amino acids. V gave up 4 bases and J gave up 5 bases; unmatched junction bases: 4. Germline V gene data show CDR1 as MGHDK and CDR2 as SYGVNS. As regards this clone: Its cognate antigen is unknown.

Study-wide findings and caveats: Limitations: small convalescent group and missing early post-infection timepoints.

This TCR was recovered from a human donor who had a prior SARS-CoV-2 infection. The sample here was CD4+ T cells from PBMCs cultured with HCoV-NL63 spike peptides, taken before COVID-19 vaccination. V gene TRBV25-1 combines with J gene TRBJ2-5, with 10 nucleotides matching TRBD1. The CDR3 DNA reads TGTGCCAGCAGTGGACAGGGGGCCGAGGAGACCCAGTACTTC. Protein product: CASSGQGAEETQYF.